The 2 T cell receptor beta chains listed next were all sequenced from one sample in a study of CXCR3-negative and CXCR3-positive naive CD8 T cells. The TRB cDNA libraries were prepared by 5' RACE with UMI labels. TCRdb reworked the 5' RACE reads into one entry per CDR3 protein, no DNA. In total, the table holds tens of thousands of distinct CDR3 sequences. Sequencing was carried out using naive CXCR3- CD8+ T cells from blood. Subset reported: CD45RO-CCR7+CD27+CD95- naive CD8+ T cells lacking CXCR3 (TNR3-). The receptors were gathered from a human donor in good health. Some clones in this sample may be carry-over from other donors' samples.

The chain employs TRBV28 and TRBJ2-7; TCRdb lists TRBD1, though no DNA is available to test this call. There are 15 residues in the CDR3. From germline, CDR1 is MDHEN and CDR2 SYDVKM. CDR3 protein: CASSLSGTSFYEQYF.

The genes are TRBV7-9 and TRBJ2-5; TCRdb picks TRBD1, but there is no DNA to check that call. Germline CDR1 SEHNR, CDR2 FQNEAQ (reference sequence). The CDR3 loop spans 14 amino acids. CDR3 amino acids: CASSHDREGETQYF.